A selection of T cell receptor beta chains follows, all from one sample in a study of metastatic and nonmetastatic thyroid tumors. With MiXCR, TCRdb reprocessed the PCR reads. The sample contains 15,000 to 20,000 clones, roughly 24% of which appear only once. Sequencing used adjacent normal tissue. These receptors were obtained from a female donor with papillary thyroid cancer or a benign thyroid nodule (not recorded which). Some clones in this sample may be carry-over from other donors' samples. The CDR3 runs from the conserved cysteine through the conserved F or W. Fields, in order: clone size, J gene, V gene, D gene, CDR3 DNA, CDR3 protein. A D gene is named only where the DNA matches it firmly. Clone size is given for some rows only: seen once, a few or many times, or a class if the clone is expanded.

- | TRBJ2-1 | TRBV7-3 | TRBD2 | TGTGCCAGCAGCACCGGACTAGCGGGAGACGTGGAGCAGTTCTTC | CASSTGLAGDVEQFF
- | TRBJ1-2 | TRBV7-3 | TRBD1 | TGTGCCAGCAGCTTAACAGGGGGCACCGATTTTGGCTACACCTTC | CASSLTGGTDFGYTF
many | TRBJ2-2 | TRBV7-3 | - | TGTGCCAGCAGCTCCTTCGCAGGGAGGTCCGGGGAGCTGTTTTTT | CASSSFAGRSGELFF
- | TRBJ2-3 | TRBV7-9 | - | TGTGCCAGCAGCTTAGGAAGGACCACAGATACGCAGTATTTT | CASSLGRTTDTQYF
medium-sized | TRBJ1-1 | TRBV7-9 | - | TGTGCCAGCAGCACCTTTTCAGGGACTGAAGCTTTCTTT | CASSTFSGTEAFF
- | TRBJ1-6 | TRBV30 | - | TGTGCCTGGAGTTTCCTCTATTCACCCCTCCACTTT | CAWSFLYSPLHF
- | TRBJ1-2 | TRBV4-1 | TRBD1 | TGCGCCAGCAGCCAAGAGGACAGGCTCTATGGCTACACCTTC | CASSQEDRLYGYTF
- | TRBJ1-1 | TRBV6-1 | - | TGTGCCAGCAGTGAAGAAGGTGGGGTAACTGAAGCTTTCTTT | CASSEEGGVTEAFF
- | TRBJ2-7 | TRBV20-1 | - | TGCAGTGCTAGAGATCCTAGGGCGGCAGTAAAGCATTACGAGCAGTACTTC | CSARDPRAAVKHYEQYF
- | TRBJ2-5 | TRBV12-3/TRBV12-4 | - | TGTGCCAGCAGTTTAAACTGGGGGGCTGCAGAGACCCAGTACTTC | CASSLNWGAAETQYF
few | TRBJ1-4 | TRBV5-6 | - | TGTGCCAGCAGCTTGGTGGGGGCGAATGAAAAACTGTTTTTT | CASSLVGANEKLFF
few | TRBJ1-1 | TRBV12-5 | TRBD1 | TGTGCTAGTGGTCCCGGAACAGGGGTAATGGCTGAAGCTTTCTTT | CASGPGTGVMAEAFF
- | TRBJ1-2 | TRBV20-1 | - | TGCAGTGCTAGTGCCAGGGGTAGCTATGGCTACACCTTC | CSASARGSYGYTF
once | TRBJ2-7 | TRBV20-1 | TRBD1 | TGCAGTGCTCCGAAGACAGGGAAGGTGGCCTACGAGCAGTACTTC | CSAPKTGKVAYEQYF
few | TRBJ1-4 | TRBV19 | TRBD1 | TGTGCCAGTAGTCCGGGACAGTTTAATGAAAAACTGTTTTTT | CASSPGQFNEKLFF
- | TRBJ2-5 | TRBV18 | - | TGTGCCAGCTCACCCCGCGGGCGAGAGACCCAGTACTTC | CASSPRGRETQYF
few | TRBJ1-2 | TRBV20-1 | - | TGCAGTGCTAGAGGTTACGGCCAGACTAACTATGGCTACACCTTC | CSARGYGQTNYGYTF
- | TRBJ2-3 | TRBV10-1 | - | TGCGCCAGCAGCCAGGAGATTCCGGGACTTAGGTCAGATACGCAGTATTTT | CASSQEIPGLRSDTQYF
few | TRBJ1-1 | TRBV7-9 | - | TGTGCCAGCAGCCCCCGGCAGGAAGCTTTCTTT | CASSPRQEAFF
medium-sized | TRBJ2-6 | TRBV9 | TRBD1 | TGTGCCAGCAGCGCGACAGGGGGGAGGGCCAACGTCCTGACTTTC | CASSATGGRANVLTF
few | TRBJ1-1 | TRBV28 | TRBD1 | TGTGCCAGCAGTGCGCCTCAGGGGGCCACTGAAGCTCTCTTT | CASSAPQGATEALF
- | TRBJ2-1 | TRBV24-1 | TRBD2 | TGTGCCACCAGTGATTCCCAACGCGGGGGGGCCTACAATGAGCAGTTCTTC | CATSDSQRGGAYNEQFF
- | TRBJ1-2 | TRBV20-1 | TRBD1 | TGCAGTGCACCTGACAGGGGGGATGGAGGCTACACCTTC | CSAPDRGDGGYTF
few | TRBJ2-3 | TRBV19 | - | TGTGCCAGTAGTACGAGGGGAGCGGCCCCTAGCACAGATACGCAGTATTTT | CASSTRGAAPSTDTQYF
few | TRBJ2-7 | TRBV7-2 | - | TGTGCCAGCAGCTCCAACCCCCTGTACGAGCAGTACTTC | CASSSNPLYEQYF
few | TRBJ1-1 | TRBV10-1 | - | TGCGCCAGCCAGGGACAACCAAACACTGAAGCTTTCTTT | CASQGQPNTEAFF
- | TRBJ2-1 | TRBV6-4 | TRBD1 | TGTGCCAGCAGAATTCCAACCGGGACAGTATACAATGAGCAGTTCTTC | CASRIPTGTVYNEQFF
- | TRBJ1-5 | TRBV19 | - | TGTGCCAGTAGTAACAGGGTGGTAATTAGCGGAAGCAATCAGCCCCAGCATTTT | CASSNRVVISGSNQPQHF
- | TRBJ2-2 | TRBV5-1 | TRBD2 | TGCGCCAGCAGCTCGACAGGACCTAGCGGGGCTAGTCCGGAGCTGTTTTTT | CASSSTGPSGASPELFF
large | TRBJ1-5 | TRBV24-1 | - | TGTGCCACCAAGGCGGAGGGTCAGCCCCAGCATTTT | CATKAEGQPQHF
once | TRBJ2-7 | TRBV5-1 | - | TGCGCCAGCAGCCGAGACAGGTCCGGGTCCTACGAGCAGTACTTC | CASSRDRSGSYEQYF
few | TRBJ2-3 | TRBV28 | TRBD2 | TGTGCCAGCAGTTCGACTAGCGCTACTAGCACAGATACGCAGTATTTT | CASSSTSATSTDTQYF
few | TRBJ2-7 | TRBV30 | - | TGTGCCTGGAGCCGTTTGGGAAACGACGAGCAGTACTTC | CAWSRLGNDEQYF
medium-sized | TRBJ2-1 | TRBV27 | - | TGTGCCAGCAGTCCTTCTAATTACAATGAGCAGTTCTTC | CASSPSNYNEQFF
few | TRBJ2-7 | TRBV28 | - | TGTGCCAGCAGTTCCTCAGGGATACTTGTCTACGAGCAGTACTTC | CASSSSGILVYEQYF
medium-sized | TRBJ1-3 | TRBV6-1 | TRBD1 | TGTGCCAGCAGGAAGACAGGGGCGGACGGAAACACCATATATTTT | CASRKTGADGNTIYF
- | TRBJ1-6 | TRBV6-1 | - | TGTGCCAGCAGGATTCACAGGGCAGCACCCCTCCACTTT | CASRIHRAAPLHF
- | TRBJ2-1 | TRBV7-9 | TRBD2 | TGTGCCAGCAGCTCTCTAGCGGGAGAAGATGAGCAGTTCTTC | CASSSLAGEDEQFF
- | TRBJ1-2 | TRBV20-1 | TRBD1 | TGCAGTGCTAGGAACCCCTGGGACAGGAACTATGGCTACACCTTC | CSARNPWDRNYGYTF
many | TRBJ1-3 | TRBV11-2 | - | TGTGCCAGCAGCTTAGATGCCGGAAACACCATATATTTT | CASSLDAGNTIYF
few | TRBJ2-1 | TRBV19 | - | TGTGCCAGTAGTAATGACAGAAACAATGAGCAGTTCTTC | CASSNDRNNEQFF
medium-sized | TRBJ2-3 | TRBV7-9 | - | TGTGCCAGCAGCTTAGTGCGAGCGGAGGGCACAGATACGCAGTATTTT | CASSLVRAEGTDTQYF
- | TRBJ1-2 | TRBV19 | - | TGTGCCAGTAGTATAATCGGGGGGGCGAGTGGCTACACCTTC | CASSIIGGASGYTF
few | TRBJ2-7 | TRBV19 | - | TGTGCCAGTAGGGGACCATACGAGCAGTACTTC | CASRGPYEQYF
few | TRBJ1-5 | TRBV27 | - | TGTGCCAGCAGTTTAGCTGGGGGGAGCAATCAGCCCCAGCATTTT | CASSLAGGSNQPQHF
medium-sized | TRBJ1-2 | TRBV9 | - | TGTGCCAGCAGCGTAGGGGGGACTAACCAAGGAGGTAACTATGGCTACACCTTC | CASSVGGTNQGGNYGYTF
- | TRBJ2-2 | TRBV11-2 | - | TGTGCCAGCAGCTTAACTGGAGGGCCTGGGGAGCTGTTTTTT | CASSLTGGPGELFF